One and the same sample provided the 9 T cell receptor gamma chains below, sequenced in a study of γδ T cells in repeated Plasmodium falciparum infection. TCRdb re-called the multiplex PCR reads with CATT. The sample has around 27,000 gamma-chain clones, over 1.3% seen once. Vgamma9/Vdelta2+ and Vdelta2-negative gammadelta T cells were flow-sorted from PBMC for bulk sequencing. The sequencing sample was made of gamma-delta T cells from blood. Every receptor here comes from a pool of human donors (malaria-infected and uninfected, not separated).

This clone was picked up many times. The TCRdb protein comes from a much larger clone and disagrees with this DNA's translation at residue 3, likely due to a read error; the protein given here is derived from the DNA. The chain links TRGV4 to TRGJ1 or TRGJ2. From germline, CDR1 is EGSTGY and CDR2 YDSYTSSV. The CDR3 is 15 residues long. CDR3 region: CAAWDGLVYYYKKLF. In DNA form, the CDR3 reads TGTGCCGCCTGGGATGGGCTGGTCTATTATTATAAGAAACTCTTT.

Relative to its sample, this clone is medium-sized (0.01 to 0.1%). J is TRGJ1 or TRGJ2 and V is TRGV9. V lost 1 base and J lost 3; bases outside the gene matches: 12. This CDR3 has 16 residues. The germline V gene has CDR1 GITISATS and CDR2 ISYDGTV (reference sequence). The CDR3 DNA follows: TGTGCCTTGTGGGAGGTCATCGGGGGAGCTTATTATAAGAAACTCTTT. Translation gives CALWEVIGGAYYKKLF.

Concerning this clone: This likely reflects a read error, since a far larger clone is one base away. Other DNA sequences of this sample code for an identical CDR3. The J gene is TRGJ1 or TRGJ2, the V gene TRGV9. TCRdb leaves out the J gene; it was filled in here by matching the DNA to germline. Germline V gene sequence: CDR1 GITISATS, CDR2 ISYDGTV (reference sequence). V shed 2 bases and J 4 bases; nucleotides not matched to a gene: 5. The length of the CDR3 is 13 residues. CDR3 region: CALWEGDYYKKLF. CDR3 coding DNA: TGTGCCTTGTGGGAGGGAGACTATTATAAGAAACTCTTT.

This clone was picked up many times. The V gene is TRGV8, the J gene TRGJ1 or TRGJ2. The CDR3 extends over 14 amino acids. Germline trimming cut 3 bases from V and 4 bases from J; bases unmatched to any gene: 9. From germline, CDR1 is VENAVY and CDR2 YDSYNSRV. CDR3 residues: CATWDLSGYYKKLF. The CDR3 coding sequence is TGTGCCACCTGGGATCTGAGTGGGTATTATAAGAAACTCTTT.

Comment on this clone: A read error is likely here: a far larger clone is one base away. This sample also contains other DNA sequences that code for the same CDR3. This sequence joins TRGV3 and TRGJ1 or TRGJ2. TCRdb gives no J gene; it was assigned here by matching the DNA to germline. Germline CDR1 and CDR2: VTNTFY and YDVSTARD (reference sequence). The CDR3 is 12 amino acids. This CDR3 reads CATWDTPLSKLF. CDR3 in DNA: TGCGCCACCTGGGACACCCCTTTATCGAAACTCTTT.

In this sample, this clone turned up a few times. For this DNA, TCRdb reports the protein of a much larger clone, which diverges at residue 12, most likely from a read error; the protein presented here is translated directly from the DNA. The chain has TRGV9 and TRGJP. In the absence of a J gene in TCRdb, the DNA was matched to germline to assign it here. Germline CDR1 is GITISATS and CDR2 is ISYDGTV (reference sequence). The length of the CDR3 is 17 residues. CDR3 nucleotides: TGTGCCTTGTGGGAGGTGTTACAAGAGTTGGGCAGAAAAATCAAGGTATTT. Encoded protein: CALWEVLQELGRKIKVF.

This clone was detected many times. The TCRdb record carries a much larger clone's protein, which differs from this DNA's translation at residue 5; a read error is the likely cause, and the protein listed here is the DNA translation. V gene TRGV9 combines with J gene TRGJP. The germline gives CDR1 GITISATS, CDR2 ISYDGTV (reference sequence). With 5 bases clipped from V and 6 bases from J, the junction kept 4 bases outside the gene matches. The CDR3 has 15 residues. CDR3 region: CALWGSELGKKIKVF. The CDR3 coding sequence is TGTGCCTTGTGGGGGTCAGAGTTGGGCAAAAAAATCAAGGTATTT.

Comments on this clone: With only one base between it and a far larger clone, this is likely a read error. The chain couples TRGV2 to TRGJ1 or TRGJ2. No J gene is reported in TCRdb; it was inferred here by comparing the DNA with germline. CDR3 size: 14 residues. The germline CDR1 and CDR2 sequences are EGSNGY and YDSYNSKV. Here the CDR3 reads CATWDGPVAYKKLF. CDR3 bases: TGCGCCACCTGGGACGGGCCAGTTGCTTATAAGAAACTCTTT.

This clone appeared many times. This DNA's translation and the protein TCRdb lists, from a much larger clone, do not match at residue 5, likely due to a read error; the protein shown is translated from the DNA. The chain joins TRGV9 to TRGJ1 or TRGJ2. TCRdb does not report a J gene; here it was assigned by matching the DNA to germline references. Per germline, CDR1 GITISATS and CDR2 ISYDGTV (reference sequence). The CDR3 contains 13 residues. The CDR3 loop is CALWKVRRYKKLF. The DNA of the CDR3 is TGTGCCTTGTGGAAGGTGCGAAGGTATAAGAAACTCTTT.